This record looks at one TCR beta chain sequence and its context. The protocol was immunoSEQ multiplex PCR, while the TCRdb copy is restricted to in-frame clones and leaves out a portion. The data show fewer than 200,000 clones, with over 75% seen just once and 0.95% to 1.5% held by the top ten. Germline CDR1 LGHDT, CDR2 YNNKEL (reference sequence). There are 16 residues in the CDR3. The V gene lost 0 bases and the J gene lost 3 bases, with 13 bases spanning the gap. The data originate from a study of blood T cell repertoires in COVID-19. Whole-study context: In each case, the material was cDNA or gDNA derived from T cells, B-cell-depleted T cells, or PBMCs.

Material: peripheral blood. The rearrangement joins TRBV3-1 (or the pseudogene TRBV3-2) to TRBJ2-3, with D unresolved. The TCR originated in a man in his 60s who had recovered from COVID-19. CDR3 in amino acids: CASSQDPSSGTDTQYF. The CDR3 DNA reads as TGTGCCAGCAGCCAAGATCCATCTAGTGGGACAGATACGCAGTATTTT.